The 14 T cell receptor beta chains listed next were all sequenced from one sample in a study of Ad26.COV2.S vaccination and SARS-CoV-2 variants. Treatment of the sample: approximately 18 received Ad26.COV2.S at low or high dose, single or two shots; several received placebo; per-sample allocation not given. Specimen acquisition occurred on day 63 following the initial vaccine or placebo injection. The data were produced by immunoSEQ multiplex PCR, yet TCRdb's version contains in-frame clones alone and is incomplete. The table records a few hundred thousand clones, 75% to 90% of them present only once. The sample consisted of peripheral blood, taken in a trial of Ad26.COV2.S vaccine versus placebo. The receptors derive from a person aged 18-65 years who received the Ad26.COV2.S COVID-19 vaccine or a placebo.

The CDR3 is CASSQGPLVDTQYF. CDR3 sequence (DNA): TGTGCCAGCTCACAAGGCCCCCTTGTGGATACGCAGTATTTT. The chain employs TRBV18 and TRBJ2-3; D remains ambiguous. Germline V gene sequence: CDR1 KGHSH, CDR2 LQKENI. Trimming took 4 bases from V and 6 from J, leaving 14 bases between them. This CDR3 spans 14 amino acids.

This rearrangement joins TRBV4-1 to TRBJ2-3, with 11 bases lining up with TRBD2. V dropped 5 bases and J dropped 6; count of bases not matched to a gene: 10. Germline V gives CDR1 MGHRA, CDR2 YSYEKL. The CDR3 loop spans 16 amino acids. In DNA, the CDR3 is TGCGCCAGCAGCACCCCGCTAGCGGGGGGCGAGGATACGCAGTATTTT. It yields the protein CASSTPLAGGEDTQYF.

The CDR3 region has the DNA TGCGCCAGCGGACTCGAAGGGGACAGGGGGCGATACACTGAAGCTTTCTTT. It yields the protein CASGLEGDRGRYTEAFF. The chain carries TRBV4-3 and TRBJ1-1; 12 nucleotides agree with TRBD1. The CDR3 length is 17 residues. J was trimmed by 3 bases and V by 8 bases; bases with no gene match: 13. Germline values: CDR1 LGHNA, CDR2 YSLEER.

This clone came up once. The chain employs TRBV18 and TRBJ1-2, with D uncertain. Trimming removed 6 bases at V and 3 bases at J, with 14 bases between. This CDR3 has 14 amino acids. Germline V CDR1 and CDR2: KGHSH, LQKENI. The CDR3 here is CASSKNEGYYGYTF. The CDR3 DNA is TGTGCCAGCTCTAAAAACGAGGGTTACTATGGCTACACCTTC. The full variable domain, with the rest looked up from reference TRBV18 and TRBJ1-2, is NAGVMQNPRHLVRRRGQEARLRCSPMKGHSHVYWYRQLPEEGLKFMVYLQKENIIDESGMPKERFSAEFPKEGPSILRIQQVVRGDSAAYFCASSKNEGYYGYTFGSGTRLTVV.

A single count supports this clone. The rearrangement links TRBV29-1 to TRBJ2-1; no firm D call. CDR1 SQVTM and CDR2 ANQGSEA come from the germline V gene. Trimming took off 5 bases at V and 8 bases at J, with 19 bases between the two ends. The CDR3 extends over 14 amino acids. As DNA, the CDR3 is TGCAGCGTTTCCCCTGATGCGGTTTGGGATGAGCAGTTCTTC. Protein: CSVSPDAVWDEQFF.

J is TRBJ1-1 and V is TRBV6-5, with D tentatively TRBD1 (6 bases). Germline V CDR1 and CDR2: MNHEY, SVGAGI. Trimming removed 2 bases from V and 3 bases from J, with 10 bases in between. CDR3 size: 14 residues. The CDR3 spells CASSYRGGHTEAFF. Here the CDR3 DNA reads TGTGCCAGCAGTTACCGAGGGGGACACACTGAAGCTTTCTTT.

This chain connects TRBV5-4 to TRBJ1-1; D unresolved. The CDR3 has 13 amino acids. The ends were cut back, 4 bases at V and 1 base at J, with 8 bases in the middle. Germline-derived CDR1 and CDR2 are SGHNT and YYREEE (reference sequence). The DNA for the CDR3 is TGTGCCAGCAGCCGGGATTGGAACACTGAAGCTTTCTTT. Amino acid sequence: CASSRDWNTEAFF. The full variable domain, with the rest looked up from reference TRBV5-4 and TRBJ1-1, is ETGVTQSPTHLIKTRGQQVTLRCSSQSGHNTVSWYQQALGQGPQFIFQYYREEENGRGNFPPRFSGLQFPNYSSELNVNALELDDSALYLCASSRDWNTEAFFGQGTRLTVV.

The rearrangement uses TRBV15 and TRBJ1-1; D is possibly TRBD1 (6 bases). Trimming took 1 base from V and 5 from J, leaving 8 bases between them. CDR1 and CDR2 (germline): LNHNV, YYDKDF (reference sequence). This CDR3 region has 13 residues. The CDR3 is CATSRVGATEAFF. The CDR3 DNA reads as TGTGCCACCAGCAGAGTGGGGGCAACTGAAGCTTTCTTT.

This CDR3 reads CSTGDYYGYTF. DNA for the CDR3: TGCAGTACAGGGGACTACTATGGCTACACCTTC. This chain connects TRBV20-1 to TRBJ1-2; TRBD1 aligns across 7 bases. Trimming at V came to 8 bases and at J to 3 bases, leaving 3 bases not matched to a gene. This CDR3 contains 11 residues. CDR1 and CDR2 from the germline V gene are DFQATT and SNEGSKA (reference sequence).

The rearrangement links TRBV7-9 to TRBJ1-1, with TRBD1 matching 9 bases. The CDR3 consists of 13 residues. Germline assignment: CDR1 SEHNR and CDR2 FQNEAQ (reference sequence). V lost 6 bases to trimming and J lost 3 bases; unmatched junction nucleotides: 2. The DNA for the CDR3 is TGTGCCAGCAGACAGGGGGCCGACACTGAAGCTTTCTTT. It is translated as CASRQGADTEAFF.

J is TRBJ2-5 and V is TRBV3-1 (or the pseudogene TRBV3-2); no clear D gene. CDR1 is LGHDT and CDR2 is YNNKEL in the germline V gene (reference sequence). The CDR3 extends over 15 amino acids. V was cut by 0 bases and J by 2 bases, with 10 bases left in between. The CDR3 coding sequence is TGTGCCAGCAGCCAAGAAATAGTTGGGCAAGAGACCCAGTACTTC. As protein: CASSQEIVGQETQYF.

This chain's CDR3 is CASSSISGRVDEQFF. CDR3 bases: TGTGCCAGCAGCTCCATTAGCGGGAGGGTCGATGAGCAGTTCTTC. The chain recombines TRBV5-8 with TRBJ2-1, with 11 bases identical to TRBD2. Germline CDR1 SGHTS, CDR2 YDEGEE. CDR3 length: 15 amino acids. After removal of 3 bases from V and 8 bases from J, the junction contained 7 bases not matched to a gene. The full variable domain, its missing parts supplied by reference TRBV5-8 and TRBJ2-1, is EAGVTQSPTHLIKTRGQQATLRCSPISGHTSVYWYQQALGLGLQFLLWYDEGEERNRGNFPPRFSGRQFPNYSSELNVNALELEDSALYLCASSSISGRVDEQFFGPGTRLTVL.

This chain connects TRBV6-6 to TRBJ2-7; either TRBD1 or TRBD2 may supply D (5 bases each). The CDR3 loop spans 14 amino acids. Germline assignment: CDR1 MNHNY and CDR2 SVGAGI (reference sequence). The V end was cut by 5 bases, the J end by 3 bases, with 14 bases between. The CDR3 loop is CASSPGDGRYEQYV. In nucleotides, the CDR3 is TGTGCCAGCAGTCCCGGGGACGGCCGCTACGAGCAGTACGTC.

This clone was counted only a few times. CDR3 DNA sequence: TGTGCCAGCAGCTATAACAAAGGGGGGAGAGGAAACACCATATATTTT. This codes for CASSYNKGGRGNTIYF. V gene TRBV7-2 combines with J gene TRBJ1-3; D might be TRBD1 (6 bases). Germline values: CDR1 SGHTA, CDR2 FQGNSA. V dropped 4 bases and J dropped 4 bases, with 17 bases sitting between them. The CDR3 length is 16 residues.